This T cell receptor (beta chain) appears in the sequencing data of a study of cytomegalovirus exposure and HLA in healthy donors. Study details: In a later analysis, the roughly 120 validation repertoires were reported to have used the same platform as the roughly 670 first-cohort repertoires.

This clone was counted only a few times. No antigen is known for it. Study observations and caveats: Rare TCR sequences predominated, though certain public TCRs were found in many donors.

TCRdb's copy holds only in-frame clones and misses some; the assay was immunoSEQ multiplex PCR. Of 150,000 to 200,000 clones detected, 86% appear once; the ten largest clones hold 7.2%. The V and J ends lost 4 bases and 8 bases respectively, with 15 bases between them. The CDR3 has 14 amino acids. CDR1 is MDHEN, CDR2 SYDVKM, per germline. Sequencing was carried out using PBMCs. This receptor was taken from a man aged 30-40 years in good health and CMV-seropositive. The rearrangement uses TRBV28 and TRBJ2-1; the D gene is possibly TRBD1 (6 bases). CDR3 amino acids: CASSSSTGYDEQFF. The CDR3 DNA follows: TGTGCCAGCAGTTCATCTACAGGGTATGATGAGCAGTTCTTC.